Listed below are T cell receptor beta chains from one sample, sequenced in a study of T-cell reconstitution after alpha-beta-depleted transplantation in children. TCRdb reanalysed the PCR reads using MiXCR and keeps one entry per CDR3 protein. In the table there are about 640,000 distinct CDR3 sequences, about 15% of which are singletons. The specimen comprised PBMCs from the stem cell graft donor, sampled from the stem cell graft. The receptor source for this set is a human donor who donated a stem cell graft to a child with acute myeloid leukemia. The CDR3 runs from the conserved cysteine through the conserved F or W. D genes are given only for firm matches. The listing skips clone size in some rows; elsewhere it reads once, few, many or a size class.

abundance	v_gene	j_gene	d_gene	CDR3aa	CDR3nt
many	TRBV4-3	TRBJ2-1	TRBD1	CASSQDIGTGWSEQFF	TGCGCCAGCAGCCAAGATATTGGGACAGGGTGGAGTGAGCAGTTCTTC
many	TRBV7-2	TRBJ1-1	.	CASSLAAMNTEAFF	TGTGCCAGCAGCTTAGCAGCAATGAACACTGAAGCTTTCTTT
.	TRBV10-2	TRBJ2-3	TRBD1	CASSEVWDRGPDTQYF	TGCGCCAGCAGTGAGGTATGGGACAGGGGGCCAGATACGCAGTATTTT
few	TRBV20-1	TRBJ1-2	TRBD1	CSARGTGVIYGYTF	TGCAGTGCTAGAGGGACAGGTGTGATCTATGGCTACACCTTC
.	TRBV6-1	TRBJ2-7	.	CASRGTFAQYEQYF	TGTGCCAGCAGGGGTACTTTCGCTCAATACGAGCAGTACTTC
many	TRBV29-1	TRBJ2-7	TRBD1	CSVPGQGINEQYF	TGCAGCGTCCCGGGACAGGGGATCAACGAGCAGTACTTC
many	TRBV20-1	TRBJ2-3	.	CSASDGGGPSTDTQYF	TGCAGTGCTTCAGACGGCGGGGGCCCGAGCACAGATACGCAGTATTTT
many	TRBV12-3/TRBV12-4	TRBJ2-1	TRBD2	CASSPGGGYNEQFF	TGTGCCAGCAGTCCTGGCGGGGGATACAATGAGCAGTTCTTC
few	TRBV9	TRBJ2-1	.	CASSVAGGSEQFF	TGTGCCAGCAGCGTAGCGGGGGGCAGTGAGCAGTTCTTC
.	TRBV7-9	TRBJ2-3	.	CASSLSASRTDTQYF	TGTGCCAGCAGCTTAAGCGCCTCTCGCACAGATACGCAGTATTTT
many	TRBV29-1	TRBJ2-2	.	CSFAGQNTGELFF	TGCAGCTTTGCGGGACAGAACACCGGGGAGCTGTTTTTT